This TCR beta chain is drawn from a study of blood T cell repertoires in COVID-19 (dated by TCRdb to about 2020). In terms of the full investigation: Samples covering the acute and convalescent phases of COVID-19 were provided by collaborators in the United States, Italy and Spain. The prospective study material was composed of cDNA or gDNA derived from T cells, B-cell-depleted T cells, or PBMCs. Subjects who had been exposed to COVID-19, were actively infected with it, or had recovered from it provided the deeply sampled blood TCRbeta repertoires that made up the dataset. A freely available public database, intended as a resource for researchers studying the immune response to SARS-CoV-2, is where the repertoires were released. The samples were drawn from two sources: the first 160 participants of the ongoing ImmuneRACE study, and 1,254 subjects contributed by 6 global collaborators. The sample metadata nearly always contained a de-identified subject ID, COVID-19 status, age in years and sex. Where HLA class I and class II types were available, the types were taken from metadata supplied by the sample provider, not from assay-based typing.

Overall study results and their limits: How much clinical and demographic metadata was included differed by source and by participant, and the metadata was provided uncurated.

As to this clone: Its recognized antigen is unknown. No quality values exist for individual bases; no much larger clone is one base distant.

Participants in the prospective study were aged roughly 18 to 89 years, lived in about two dozen United States geographic areas, and enrolled through a virtual design. To assign participants to cohorts, the prospective study relied on clinical history that participants themselves reported in a screening survey and a study questionnaire. A participant counted as exposed if, within 2 weeks of entering the study, that participant had been in contact with someone who had a PCR-confirmed or clinician-diagnosed COVID-19 case. Each participant in the prospective study had whole blood, serum and a nasopharyngeal or oropharyngeal swab collected by mobile phlebotomists. Additional blood draws and questionnaires over an approximately 2-month period could optionally be provided by prospective study participants. Prospective study blood samples were shipped either frozen or at room temperature before DNA extraction.

The CDR3 goes from the cysteine to the phenylalanine over 15 residues. Only the CDR3 DNA stays, 45 bases, in frame from base 1. At the junction V is shortened by 5 bases and J by 4 bases; bases outside the gene matches: 10. In the germline V gene, CDR1 corresponds to KGHSH and CDR2 to LQKENI. TCRbeta CDR3 regions were amplified from genomic DNA by means of the immunoSEQ Assay, a bias-controlled multiplex PCR. On the authors' methods: The number of nucleated cells in each sample was estimated from the amplification of reference gene primers within the assay. Sequence reads were collapsed and filtered to measure the absolute abundance of every unique TCRbeta CDR3 rearrangement. For each sample, productive Simpson clonality was calculated by taking the square root of Simpson's diversity index across productive rearrangements. Entries here come from immuneACCESS through TCRdb and include only in-frame sequences with V and J called. Some clones fail to appear in such tables; in the studies checked, an unresolved V gene covers under half of the shortfall, and the cause of the remainder is unknown. For V, J and clone size, that table is used; D and trimming come from the DNA. Present in this sample are 240,000 or so clones, about 90% of which were seen just once. The ten largest account for about 0.95% of the sample.

The sample consisted of PBMCs or T cells enriched from blood (not recorded which). This receptor was taken from a man aged 50-60 years who had been exposed to COVID-19. The rearrangement combines TRBV18 with TRBJ1-2, with 7 central nucleotides matching TRBD1. The DNA sequence is TGTGCCAGCTCATGGGGTACCGACAGGGCCTATGGCTACACCTTC. It encodes CASSWGTDRAYGYTF.